The 30 T cell receptor beta chains below come from one sample, sequenced in a study of blood T cells in healthy people across ages. A second PCR, run for roughly 7 to 11 cycles, used a sample-barcoded 5' primer plus a J-beta primer mix. TCRdb re-called the 5' RACE reads through MiXCR, storing one row per CDR3 protein. Seen here are about 500,000 distinct CDR3 sequences, 24% observed once, and the top ten hold roughly 10%. These same records also appear under a second study, on T cells of mothers and their children.

Sequencing input: blood. These receptors were collected from a boy aged 5-17 years in good health.

This clonotype turned up a few times. This chain joins TRBV4-1 and TRBJ2-1; TRBD1 might be the D (6 bases). The V and J ends lost 4 bases and 5 bases respectively, with 18 bases between them. Germline V gives CDR1 MGHRA, CDR2 YSYEKL. The length of the CDR3 is 16 residues. The CDR3 loop reads CASSPWTAIVDNEQFF. CDR3 sequence (DNA): TGCGCCAGCAGCCCCTGGACAGCTATAGTCGACAATGAGCAGTTCTTC.

This clonotype was picked up many times. V gene TRBV28 combines with J gene TRBJ2-5; D gene ambiguous. Germline CDR1 is MDHEN and CDR2 is SYDVKM. The CDR3 runs 14 residues. Deletions cut 4 bases from V and 2 bases from J, with 11 bases between. Here the CDR3 DNA reads TGTGCCAGCAGTTCAGGCGGCGGACAAGAGACCCAGTACTTC. It translates to CASSSGGGQETQYF. Based on the CDR3 plus reference TRBV28 and TRBJ2-5, the full variable domain is DVKVTQSSRYLVKRTGEKVFLECVQDMDHENMFWYRQDPGLGLRLIYFSYDVKMKEKGDIPEGYSVSREKKERFSLILESASTNQTSMYLCASSSGGGQETQYFGPGTRLLVL.

This clonotype was counted a few times. The chain recombines TRBV24-1 with TRBJ2-7; no clear D. V lost 2 bases to trimming and J lost 2 bases, with 9 bases between them. This CDR3 contains 14 residues. Germline V gene lookup returns CDR1 KGHDR and CDR2 SFDVKD. CDR3 DNA sequence: TGTGCCACCAGTGATTCGGTCTATCCCTACGAGCAGTACTTC. It translates to CATSDSVYPYEQYF.

This chain links TRBV14 with TRBJ1-1, with D unclear. Trimming shortened V by 1 base and J by 9 bases, and 12 bases separated the two germline ends. The CDR3 extends over 13 amino acids. CDR1 and CDR2 (germline): SGHDN, FVKESK. DNA for the CDR3: TGTGCCAGCAGCCAAGGGCCAAGGCTACAAGCTTTCTTT. This sequence encodes CASSQGPRLQAFF. The full variable domain, completed using reference TRBV14 and TRBJ1-1, is EAGVTQFPSHSVIEKGQTVTLRCDPISGHDNLYWYRRVMGKEIKFLLHFVKESKQDESGMPNNRFLAERTGGTYSTLKVQPAELEDSGVYFCASSQGPRLQAFFGQGTRLTVV.

The chain uses TRBV12-3 or TRBV12-4 and TRBJ2-3; D not certain. V lost 4 bases and J lost 2, with 10 bases in between. This CDR3 has 14 amino acids. The CDR3 spells CASSSDLVTDTQYF. CDR3 nucleotide sequence: TGTGCCAGCAGTTCTGACCTCGTCACAGATACGCAGTATTTT.

CDR3 loop: CASRTDRVLINTGELFF. The CDR3 DNA reads TGTGCCAGCAGAACGGACAGGGTCTTAATAAACACCGGGGAGCTGTTTTTT. The chain combines TRBV28 with TRBJ2-2; 8 nucleotides line up with TRBD1. CDR3 length: 17 residues. Germline V gene lookup returns CDR1 MDHEN and CDR2 SYDVKM. J lost 2 bases, V lost 6 bases, and 11 bases had no gene match.

The rearrangement joins TRBV7-2 to TRBJ1-4, with a possible D match to TRBD1 (5 bases). V was clipped by 5 bases and J by 7 bases, with 23 bases between them. The germline V gene encodes CDR1 SGHTA and CDR2 FQGNSA. This CDR3 has 17 amino acids. Here the CDR3 DNA reads TGTGCCAGCAGCGCACGGCAGGGAAGAAGGTCGCGTGAAAAACTGTTTTTT. The encoded protein is CASSARQGRRSREKLFF.

This chain joins TRBV6-6 and TRBJ2-2; D gene unclear. There are 13 residues in the CDR3. The germline V gene encodes CDR1 MNHNY and CDR2 SVGAGI (reference sequence). Between the trimmed V and J ends, which lost 2 bases and 4 bases, there was a span of 5 bases. The CDR3 loop is CASSYEATGELFF. The CDR3 bases are TGTGCCAGCAGTTACGAGGCCACCGGGGAGCTGTTTTTT.

The chain has TRBV7-9 and TRBJ2-5; 12 nucleotides line up with TRBD1. The J call is doubtful: the DNA matches TRBJ2-1 better. There are 15 residues in the CDR3. The germline CDR1 and CDR2 sequences are SEHNR and FQNEAQ (reference sequence). CDR3: CASSEGTGGLNEQFF. CDR3 DNA: TGTGCCAGCAGCGAAGGGACAGGGGGCTTGAATGAGCAGTTCTTC.

V and J are TRBV20-1 and TRBJ2-7, with 9 bases identical to TRBD1. V was clipped by 6 bases and J by 3 bases; unmatched bases: 12. The CDR3 is 15 amino acids. CDR1 is DFQATT, CDR2 SNEGSKA, per germline (reference sequence). CDR3 nucleotide sequence: TGCAGTGCCCGGACAGGGGACGGACGACTCTACGAGCAGTACTTC. This translates into CSARTGDGRLYEQYF.

The chain combines TRBV14 with TRBJ2-5; TRBD1 is a possible D gene (5 bases). Germline values: CDR1 SGHDN, CDR2 FVKESK. Trimming removed 0 bases at V and 1 base at J, with 15 bases between. The CDR3 loop spans 17 amino acids. The CDR3 spells CASSQESEGVLQETQYF. The CDR3 DNA reads as TGTGCCAGCAGCCAAGAGTCGGAAGGGGTTCTCCAAGAGACCCAGTACTTC.

The chain has TRBV5-1 and TRBJ2-1; TRBD2 agrees at 7 bases. Trimming took 3 bases from V and 0 from J; bases not matched to a gene: 6. CDR1 SGHRS and CDR2 YFSETQ come from the germline V gene. There are 16 residues in the CDR3. The CDR3 region is CASSWVRDYSYNEQFF. In nucleotides, the CDR3 is TGCGCCAGCAGCTGGGTCCGGGACTACTCCTACAATGAGCAGTTCTTC.

J is TRBJ1-3 and V is TRBV28, with D possibly TRBD1 on 5 matching bases. V was shortened by 8 bases and J by 11 bases, with 13 bases between the two germline ends. The CDR3 is 11 amino acids. In germline, CDR1 is MDHEN, CDR2 SYDVKM. CDR3 sequence reads: CASEQDRAIYF. In DNA, the CDR3 is TGTGCCAGCGAACAGGATCGCGCCATATATTTT.

This clonotype was seen a handful of times. This chain links TRBV29-1 with TRBJ2-7; TRBD1 matches at 10 bases. This CDR3 has 17 residues. Per germline, CDR1 SQVTM and CDR2 ANQGSEA. V shed 7 bases and J 4 bases; nucleotides not matched to a gene: 19. CDR3 coding DNA: TGCAGCGCGCCGGGACAGGGGTCTGATAGGCCCCCGTACGAGCAGTACTTC. It specifies CSAPGQGSDRPPYEQYF.

This clonotype has more than one count but fewer than ten. The chain couples TRBV7-2 to TRBJ2-1, with D perhaps matching TRBD1 or TRBD2 (6 bases each). Between the trimmed V and J ends, which lost 1 base and 0 bases, there was a span of 13 bases. This CDR3 has 17 amino acids. The germline V gene has CDR1 SGHTA and CDR2 FQGNSA. The CDR3 reads CASSLVPPGASYNEQFF. The CDR3, as DNA: TGTGCCAGCAGCTTAGTTCCTCCGGGGGCCTCCTACAATGAGCAGTTCTTC.

This clonotype was observed at least ten times. The rearrangement links TRBV20-1 to TRBJ2-5, with TRBD2 identical over 15 bases. Germline loops: CDR1 DFQATT, CDR2 SNEGSKA (reference sequence). The junction had 2 bases not matched to a gene; V was cut back by 2 bases and J by 4 bases. The CDR3 loop spans 15 amino acids. The CDR3 spells CSARPGLAGGETQYF. Here the CDR3 DNA reads TGCAGTGCTAGACCGGGACTAGCGGGAGGAGAGACCCAGTACTTC.

The chain is built from TRBV20-1 and TRBJ2-1; 9 bases map to TRBD1. The germline V gene has CDR1 DFQATT and CDR2 SNEGSKA (reference sequence). This CDR3 has 15 amino acids. The junction had 3 bases not matched to a gene; V was cut back by 1 base and J by 2 bases. The chain's CDR3 is CSARGRDRAYNEQFF. In DNA, the CDR3 is TGCAGTGCTAGAGGCCGGGACAGGGCCTACAATGAGCAGTTCTTC.

CDR3 sequence (DNA): TGTGCCAGCAGTTTAGCGTGTCAGTTTGAAGCTTTCTTT. Translation gives CASSLACQFEAFF. The chain recombines TRBV12-3 or TRBV12-4 with TRBJ1-1; D unresolved. This CDR3 spans 13 amino acids. Trimming stripped 0 bases from V and 7 bases from J, with 9 bases between.

The chain employs TRBV12-3 or TRBV12-4 and TRBJ1-2; 11 positions match TRBD1. The CDR3 covers 15 residues. V lost 5 bases and J lost 7; bases outside the gene matches: 9. CDR3 sequence: CASSPPGQGAIGYTF. DNA for the CDR3: TGTGCCAGCAGTCCGCCCGGACAGGGGGCGATTGGCTACACCTTC.

This clonotype occurred a few times. The chain combines TRBV5-1 with TRBJ1-1; weak D call: TRBD1 (6 bases). CDR3 length: 12 amino acids. CDR1 SGHRS and CDR2 YFSETQ come from the germline V gene. Trimming left V 0 bases short and J 8 bases short, with 8 bases between. The CDR3 DNA reads as TGCGCCAGCAGCTTGGTTACAGGGGAAGCTTTCTTT. Protein: CASSLVTGEAFF. The entire variable domain, with the rest obtained from reference TRBV5-1 and TRBJ1-1, is as follows: KAGVTQTPRYLIKTRGQQVTLSCSPISGHRSVSWYQQTPGQGLQFLFEYFSETQRNKGNFPGRFSGRQFSNSRSEMNVSTLELGDSALYLCASSLVTGEAFFGQGTRLTVV.

The chain uses TRBV9 and TRBJ2-1; TRBD1 agrees at 8 bases. Germline lookup yields CDR1 SGDLS and CDR2 YYNGEE. Germline trimming cut 3 bases from V and 7 bases from J; bases unmatched to any gene: 12. The CDR3 extends over 16 amino acids. Here the CDR3 reads CASSATPGTGMNEQFF. CDR3 in DNA: TGTGCCAGCAGCGCCACTCCCGGGACAGGTATGAATGAGCAGTTCTTC.

The CDR3 sequence: CASHSVTGNTIYF. The CDR3 coding sequence is TGTGCCAGCCACTCGGTAACGGGAAACACCATATATTTT. The V and J genes are TRBV2 and TRBJ1-3; D not resolved. V was trimmed by 8 bases and J by 4 bases, leaving 12 bases between them. Per germline, CDR1 SNHLY and CDR2 FYNNEI. The CDR3 loop spans 13 amino acids.

The chain recombines TRBV24-1 with TRBJ1-1; 7 bases are a match to TRBD1. The junction had 7 bases not matched to a gene; V was cut back by 7 bases and J by 3 bases. This CDR3 is built from 14 residues. Germline V gene sequence: CDR1 KGHDR, CDR2 SFDVKD. The CDR3, as DNA: TGTGCCACCAGGGGGACAGAACCCCACACTGAAGCTTTCTTT. This gives the protein CATRGTEPHTEAFF.

This clonotype was detected ten times or more. The chain has TRBV6-1 and TRBJ1-6; D possibly corresponds to TRBD1 (5 bases). The CDR3 covers 13 residues. Between the trimmed V and J ends, which lost 3 bases and 5 bases, there was a span of 5 bases. Germline V gives CDR1 MNHNS, CDR2 SASEGT. The DNA of the CDR3 is TGTGCCAGCAGTGACAGGGATAATTCACCCCTCCACTTT. Translated: CASSDRDNSPLHF.

The rearrangement joins TRBV5-1 to TRBJ2-7; no firm D call. The ends were cut back, 0 bases at V and 6 bases at J, with 10 bases in the middle. Germline assignment: CDR1 SGHRS and CDR2 YFSETQ. This CDR3 comprises 13 residues. The CDR3 reads CASSLETGSEQYF. CDR3 DNA sequence: TGCGCCAGCAGCTTGGAGACTGGTTCCGAGCAGTACTTC.

A single count supports this clonotype. The chain employs TRBV27 and TRBJ2-3; D is unclear. The CDR3 sequence is 14 residues long. Germline values: CDR1 MNHEY, CDR2 SMNVEV (reference sequence). The V end was cut by 2 bases, the J end by 0 bases, with 6 bases between. CDR3 loop: CASSLQPSTDTQYF. The CDR3, as DNA: TGTGCCAGCAGTTTACAGCCTAGCACAGATACGCAGTATTTT.

The chain recombines TRBV18 with TRBJ2-7, with D tentatively TRBD2 (5 bases). The CDR3 has 13 residues. V gave up 6 bases and J gave up 0 bases, with 9 bases separating them. Germline V gene sequence: CDR1 KGHSH, CDR2 LQKENI. CDR3: CASSQADSYEQYF. CDR3 DNA sequence: TGTGCCAGCTCGCAAGCGGACTCCTACGAGCAGTACTTC.

This clonotype turned up a few times. The V and J genes are TRBV29-1 and TRBJ2-1, with a weak D call TRBD1 (6 bases). The ends were cut back, 4 bases at V and 0 bases at J, with 16 bases in the middle. This CDR3 contains 16 residues. Germline V gives CDR1 SQVTM, CDR2 ANQGSEA. The CDR3 protein is CSVGSDRNYSYNEQFF. DNA of the CDR3: TGCAGCGTTGGATCCGACAGGAACTACTCCTACAATGAGCAGTTCTTC.

Many counts were recorded for this clonotype. The J gene is TRBJ2-3, the V gene TRBV20-1; the match to TRBD2 covers 7 bases. The germline CDR1 and CDR2 sequences are DFQATT and SNEGSKA (reference sequence). The CDR3 loop spans 13 amino acids. After removal of 6 bases from V and 2 bases from J, the junction contained 5 bases not matched to a gene. The CDR3 is CSAWGGFTDTQYF. CDR3 DNA sequence: TGCAGTGCCTGGGGGGGGTTCACAGATACGCAGTATTTT.

There are a few counts of this clonotype. The chain is built from TRBV7-9 and TRBJ2-1; the match to TRBD1 covers 10 bases. This CDR3 comprises 14 residues. The germline gives CDR1 SEHNR, CDR2 FQNEAQ (reference sequence). The J segment lost 8 bases and the V segment lost 6 bases, leaving 7 bases of the junction unmatched. The CDR3, as DNA: TGTGCCAGCAGTTCCGGGACAGGGGCCGATGAGCAGTTCTTC. Residues: CASSSGTGADEQFF.